These 31 T cell receptor beta chains share one sample of origin, sequenced in a study of identical twins. MiXCR was run by TCRdb on the 5' RACE reads, yielding one entry per CDR3 protein. The sample yields 200,000 to 250,000 distinct CDR3 sequences, roughly 13% seen once. This sample was also put to use in a study of yellow fever vaccine responses in identical twins.

The sequenced material came from memory (CD45RO+) T cells sorted from blood. Source of these receptors: a woman aged 18 to 35 in good health.

V is TRBV19 and J is TRBJ2-2; D is unclear. This CDR3 contains 15 residues. V was cut by 6 bases and J by 0 bases, with 11 bases left in between. The germline V gene has CDR1 LNHDA and CDR2 SQIVND (reference sequence). CDR3 coding DNA: TGTGCCAGTAGGCGGAGCGATCCGAACACCGGGGAGCTGTTTTTT. Protein: CASRRSDPNTGELFF.

The J gene is TRBJ2-1, the V gene TRBV4-3; maybe TRBD2 (5 bases). Trimming took 5 bases from V and 0 from J, leaving 11 bases between them. There are 15 residues in the CDR3. The germline gives CDR1 LGHNA, CDR2 YSLEER. In DNA, the CDR3 is TGCGCCAGCAGCAGCCGTGGGAGCTCCTACAATGAGCAGTTCTTC. It yields the protein CASSSRGSSYNEQFF.

The DNA of the CDR3 is TGTGCCAGCAGCTTAGGGGGGACCAAAAACATTCAGTACTTC. Its translation: CASSLGGTKNIQYF. The chain carries TRBV7-2 and TRBJ2-4; D might be TRBD1 or TRBD2, each matching 5 bases. Germline V gives CDR1 SGHTA, CDR2 FQGNSA. CDR3 size: 14 residues. The V gene lost 1 base and the J gene lost 2 bases, with 6 bases spanning the gap.

This chain connects TRBV2 to TRBJ2-7; 9 positions match TRBD1. Per the germline V gene, CDR1 is SNHLY and CDR2 is FYNNEI. This CDR3 contains 17 residues. The V segment lost 0 bases and the J segment 6 bases; nucleotides outside the gene matches: 12. The CDR3 sequence: CASSEASPVPTGGEQYF. The CDR3 nucleotides are TGTGCCAGCAGTGAAGCCAGTCCAGTACCGACAGGGGGCGAGCAGTACTTC.

This clonotype was seen a handful of times. The gene calls are TRBV4-1 and TRBJ2-3; TRBD1 agrees at 7 bases. This CDR3 region has 15 residues. Germline-derived CDR1 and CDR2 are MGHRA and YSYEKL. With V trimmed by 0 bases and J by 4 bases, 4 bases remained unmatched. CDR3 in DNA: TGCGCCAGCAGCCAAGAGGCGACAGGGTCAGATACGCAGTATTTT. Protein sequence: CASSQEATGSDTQYF.

V gene TRBV27 combines with J gene TRBJ2-1; 7 positions agree with TRBD2. This CDR3 is 16 amino acids long. CDR1 is MNHEY, CDR2 SMNVEV, per germline (reference sequence). Unmatched junction bases numbered 3, after V lost 1 base and J lost 0 bases. Here the CDR3 reads CASSLYGGSSYNEQFF. In DNA, the CDR3 is TGTGCCAGCAGTTTATACGGGGGGAGCTCCTACAATGAGCAGTTCTTC.

There are a few counts of this clonotype. This chain links TRBV24-1 with TRBJ2-2, with TRBD2 matching 11 bases. The CDR3 sequence is 18 residues long. Germline V gives CDR1 KGHDR, CDR2 SFDVKD. After removal of 4 bases from V and 1 base from J, the junction contained 7 bases not matched to a gene. The CDR3 spells CATSEVSGTSGNTGELFF. CDR3 nucleotide sequence: TGTGCCACCAGTGAAGTTTCCGGGACTAGCGGGAACACCGGGGAGCTGTTTTTT.

This clonotype was seen repeatedly, ten times or more. This sequence joins TRBV3-1 and TRBJ2-7, with TRBD2 matching 8 bases. This CDR3 has 15 residues. J gave up 0 bases and V 0 bases, and 1 base lay outside the gene matches. Germline CDR1 and CDR2: LGHDT and YNNKEL (reference sequence). CDR3 nucleotide sequence: TGTGCCAGCAGCCAAGAAACTAGCGGCTCCTACGAGCAGTACTTC. Translation gives CASSQETSGSYEQYF.

This chain connects TRBV28 to TRBJ2-7; D is uncertain. The germline CDR1 and CDR2 sequences are MDHEN and SYDVKM. The CDR3 length is 14 residues. V lost 5 bases and J lost 2, with 13 bases in between. CDR3 sequence (DNA): TGTGCCAGCAGTCTACGACGGAAGACCTACGAGCAGTACTTC. Translating it yields CASSLRRKTYEQYF.

There are many counts of this clonotype. The V call is TRBV5-1, the J call TRBJ2-3; D perhaps matches TRBD1 (6 bases). The CDR3 is made up of 13 amino acids. Trimming removed 6 bases from V and 3 bases from J, with 11 bases in between. Germline V gives CDR1 SGHRS, CDR2 YFSETQ. The DNA for the CDR3 is TGCGCCAGCAAATTCACAGGGACAGATACGCAGTATTTT. This codes for CASKFTGTDTQYF.

J is TRBJ2-1 and V is TRBV12-3 or TRBV12-4; TRBD1 is a possible D gene (6 bases). V was cut by 6 bases and J by 0 bases, with 12 bases left in between. This CDR3 contains 15 residues. The CDR3 sequence is CASSQTGFSYNEQFF. In DNA form, the CDR3 reads TGTGCCAGCAGCCAGACAGGATTCTCCTACAATGAGCAGTTCTTC.

In this sample, this clonotype turned up many times. The V gene is TRBV5-1, the J gene TRBJ1-4, with TRBD1 identical over 8 bases. The CDR3 runs 13 residues. J gave up 7 bases and V 4 bases, and 3 bases lay outside the gene matches. Germline V gene sequence: CDR1 SGHRS, CDR2 YFSETQ. For the CDR3, the DNA is TGCGCCAGCAGCACCGGGACAGGTGAAAAACTGTTTTTT. It translates to CASSTGTGEKLFF.

The chain uses TRBV6-1 and TRBJ2-3, with 8 bases aligning to TRBD1. The trim removed 8 bases at V and 0 bases at J, leaving 7 bases unmatched. Germline loops: CDR1 MNHNS, CDR2 SASEGT. The CDR3 runs to 15 residues. CDR3 loop: CASRPTGASTDTQYF. CDR3 DNA sequence: TGTGCCAGCCGACCGACAGGGGCTAGCACAGATACGCAGTATTTT.

In this sample, this clonotype turned up many times. This sequence joins TRBV29-1 and TRBJ2-3, with TRBD2 identical over 11 bases. After removal of 2 bases from V and 5 bases from J, the junction contained 3 bases not matched to a gene. The CDR3 is made up of 14 amino acids. Germline V gene lookup returns CDR1 SQVTM and CDR2 ANQGSEA. The CDR3 spells CSVELAGGGDTQYF. CDR3 sequence (DNA): TGCAGCGTTGAACTAGCGGGAGGAGGAGATACGCAGTATTTT.

The gene calls are TRBV24-1 and TRBJ2-7; D gene uncertain. Germline CDR1 KGHDR, CDR2 SFDVKD. The CDR3 has 15 amino acids. Trimming shortened V by 2 bases and J by 2 bases, and 12 bases separated the two germline ends. The DNA of the CDR3 is TGTGCCACCAGTGATTCCCGGGTCACTACCTACGAGCAGTACTTC. It specifies CATSDSRVTTYEQYF.

The rearrangement joins TRBV6-2 or TRBV6-3 to TRBJ2-1; D is unclear. This CDR3 region has 12 residues. The germline V gene has CDR1 MNHEY and CDR2 SVGEGT. Between the trimmed V and J ends, which lost 2 bases and 2 bases, there was a span of 1 base. CDR3 nucleotide sequence: TGTGCCAGCAGTTACACCTACAATGAGCAGTTCTTC. Protein product: CASSYTYNEQFF.

The rearrangement joins TRBV7-6 to TRBJ2-3; D assignment may be TRBD1 or TRBD2 (5 bases each). Trimming removed 1 base from V and 6 bases from J, with 17 bases in between. CDR1 SGHVS and CDR2 FNYEAQ come from the germline V gene. This CDR3 contains 16 residues. This CDR3 is CASSLEEGRFSDTQYF. The CDR3, as DNA: TGTGCCAGCAGCTTAGAAGAGGGGCGATTCTCGGATACGCAGTATTTT.

The rearrangement uses TRBV18 and TRBJ2-5; possible D gene TRBD2, 5 bases. Germline V gene lookup returns CDR1 KGHSH and CDR2 LQKENI. The V end was cut by 2 bases, the J end by 4 bases, with 11 bases between. The CDR3 length is 14 residues. The CDR3 coding sequence is TGTGCCAGCTCACCAGAGGGTCCGCGAGAGACCCAGTACTTC. This gives the protein CASSPEGPRETQYF.

This clonotype was detected only a few times. The genes are TRBV6-5 and TRBJ2-2; the match to TRBD1 covers 8 bases. The CDR3 extends over 16 amino acids. With V trimmed by 3 bases and J by 3 bases, 6 bases remained unmatched. Germline CDR1 and CDR2: MNHEY and SVGAGI. The CDR3 DNA reads as TGTGCCAGCAGTTATCTGACAGGGGTAGACACCGGGGAGCTGTTTTTT. Translating gives CASSYLTGVDTGELFF.

Only a few counts were recorded for this clonotype. J is TRBJ2-5 and V is TRBV25-1; 9 nucleotides line up with TRBD1. V shed 4 bases and J 0 bases; nucleotides not matched to a gene: 3. Germline V lookup: CDR1 MGHDK, CDR2 SYGVNS. The CDR3 is 15 amino acids. In DNA, the CDR3 is TGTGCCAGCAGTGGACGGGACAGGGACCAAGAGACCCAGTACTTC. Its translation is CASSGRDRDQETQYF.

The sample holds many counts of this clonotype. This chain connects TRBV5-1 to TRBJ2-7; D call uncertain. The V end lost 0 bases, the J end lost 0 bases, and 13 bases lay between the germline ends. The CDR3 is made up of 16 amino acids. In germline, CDR1 is SGHRS, CDR2 YFSETQ. The CDR3 is CASSLGFALGSYEQYF. CDR3 sequence (DNA): TGCGCCAGCAGCTTGGGATTCGCGCTCGGCTCCTACGAGCAGTACTTC.

In its sample, this clonotype was seen a few times. The rearrangement links TRBV11-1 to TRBJ2-2; the match to TRBD1 covers 12 bases. Per the germline V gene, CDR1 is SGHAT and CDR2 is FQDESV (reference sequence). CDR3 length: 17 amino acids. After removal of 0 bases from V and 6 bases from J, the junction contained 5 bases not matched to a gene. CDR3 DNA: TGTGCCAGCAGCTTAGCGCAAGGGACAGGGGGCGCCGGGGAGCTGTTTTTT. It encodes CASSLAQGTGGAGELFF.

This chain joins TRBV28 and TRBJ1-3; D remains unclear. The CDR3 sequence is 13 residues long. V lost 7 bases, J lost 0 bases, and 7 bases lay in between. The V gene's germline CDR1 is MDHEN and CDR2 SYDVKM. Here the CDR3 DNA reads TGTGCCAGCATCTCAGCCTCTGGAAACACCATATATTTT. Translation gives CASISASGNTIYF.

The sample holds a few counts of this clonotype. The V and J genes are TRBV20-1 and TRBJ2-7, with no clear D. CDR1 is DFQATT, CDR2 SNEGSKA, per germline (reference sequence). The length of the CDR3 is 16 residues. Trimming took off 2 bases at V and 0 bases at J, with 17 bases between the two ends. CDR3 residues: CSARSSGLKSSYEQYF. The CDR3 DNA reads as TGCAGTGCTAGAAGCTCGGGCTTAAAGAGCTCCTACGAGCAGTACTTC.

This clonotype has a handful of counts. The rearrangement links TRBV7-9 to TRBJ2-5, with 7 bases matching TRBD1. Germline values: CDR1 SEHNR, CDR2 FQNEAQ (reference sequence). This CDR3 contains 13 residues. V lost 5 bases and J lost 4; bases outside the gene matches: 4. In DNA, the CDR3 is TGTGCCAGCAGCCGACAGGGATCAGAGACCCAGTACTTC. Protein sequence: CASSRQGSETQYF.

This chain joins TRBV28 and TRBJ2-7; D ambiguous. Per the germline V gene, CDR1 is MDHEN and CDR2 is SYDVKM. The CDR3 length is 11 residues. V was shortened by 6 bases and J by 3 bases, with 6 bases between the two germline ends. The CDR3 loop reads CASRTNYEQYF. The CDR3 coding sequence is TGTGCCAGCAGGACAAACTACGAGCAGTACTTC.

This clonotype has ten or more counts. The genes are TRBV12-3 or TRBV12-4 and TRBJ2-7; 9 nucleotides align to TRBD1. V shed 6 bases and J 3 bases; nucleotides not matched to a gene: 9. This CDR3 has 15 amino acids. The CDR3 DNA reads as TGTGCCAGCAGCCCAAGGGGGACAGGGATCTACGAGCAGTACTTC. It yields the protein CASSPRGTGIYEQYF.

The rearrangement joins TRBV7-8 to TRBJ2-5, with 7 bases aligning to TRBD2. V shed 0 bases, J shed 4 bases, and the junction held 8 bases outside the gene matches. Germline CDR1 is SGHVS and CDR2 is FQNEAQ. The CDR3 loop spans 16 amino acids. CDR3 amino acids: CASSLAGGTTGETQYF. DNA for the CDR3: TGTGCCAGCAGCTTAGCGGGAGGGACCACCGGAGAGACCCAGTACTTC.

The chain couples TRBV20-1 to TRBJ2-6; D is unresolved. CDR1 and CDR2 from the germline V gene are DFQATT and SNEGSKA (reference sequence). This CDR3 comprises 14 residues. The ends were cut back, 3 bases at V and 1 base at J, with 7 bases in the middle. The CDR3 DNA reads as TGCAGTGCTAGTTTTGGTTCTGGGGCCAACGTCCTGACTTTC. It translates to CSASFGSGANVLTF.

This clonotype was observed many times. The chain is built from TRBV5-6 and TRBJ2-2; weak D call: TRBD1 (5 bases). Germline V gene lookup returns CDR1 SGHDT and CDR2 YYEEEE. V was trimmed by 6 bases and J by 2 bases, leaving 8 bases between them. The CDR3 extends over 13 amino acids. CDR3 sequence reads: CASNRINTGELFF. The CDR3 DNA sequence: TGTGCCAGCAACAGGATAAACACCGGGGAGCTGTTTTTT.

The V and J genes are TRBV7-9 and TRBJ2-2; 9 nucleotides match TRBD1. Germline CDR1 SEHNR, CDR2 FQNEAQ (reference sequence). V shed 4 bases and J 4 bases; nucleotides not matched to a gene: 4. This CDR3 is built from 15 residues. The CDR3 bases are TGTGCCAGCAGCTCCCAACAGGGGGCCACCGGGGAGCTGTTTTTT. Protein: CASSSQQGATGELFF.